A single sample gave rise to the 10 T cell receptor beta chains below, sequenced in a study of cytomegalovirus exposure and HLA in healthy donors. 60 Vbeta and 13 Jbeta primers were used in PCR. Generated by immunoSEQ multiplex PCR, the TCRdb table keeps only in-frame clones and is missing some. The sample lists about 160,000 clones, roughly 80% seen once, with approximately 3.1% in the top ten. Sequencing was performed on PBMCs. These receptors all come from a woman aged 40 to 50 in good health and CMV-seronegative.

The genes are TRBV2 and TRBJ2-7, with a possible D match to TRBD2 (5 bases). The germline V gene encodes CDR1 SNHLY and CDR2 FYNNEI. Trimming took 3 bases from V and 7 from J, leaving 19 bases between them. The CDR3 sequence is 15 residues long. This CDR3 is CASSEGWGSTGEQYF. The CDR3 DNA reads TGTGCCAGCAGTGAGGGTTGGGGATCAACGGGGGAGCAGTACTTC. Full variable domain (remainder filled in from reference TRBV2 and TRBJ2-7): EPEVTQTPSHQVTQMGQEVILRCVPISNHLYFYWYRQILGQKVEFLVSFYNNEISEKSEIFDDQFSVERPDGSNFTLKIRSTKLEDSAMYFCASSEGWGSTGEQYFGPGTRLTVT.

The table lists this clone with a few counts. This chain connects TRBV10-3 to TRBJ2-5, with D perhaps matching TRBD2 (5 bases). Germline CDR1 is ENHRY and CDR2 is SYGVKD. V lost 5 bases, J lost 0 bases, and 10 bases lay in between. The CDR3 is 14 amino acids. In nucleotides, the CDR3 is TGTGCCATCAGTCAGCTGGGAGACCAAGAGACCCAGTACTTC. Translating it yields CAISQLGDQETQYF.

The chain couples TRBV6-5 to TRBJ1-1, with D maybe TRBD1 (6 bases). The CDR3 consists of 13 residues. Looked up from germline, CDR1 is MNHEY and CDR2 is SVGAGI. Trimming pared 0 bases from V and 4 bases from J, leaving 6 bases between. The CDR3 loop is CASSYSGATEAFF. CDR3 DNA: TGTGCCAGCAGTTACTCGGGGGCCACTGAAGCTTTCTTT.

The gene calls are TRBV10-3 and TRBJ2-7; 11 bases map to TRBD1. The CDR3 contains 14 residues. The germline V gene encodes CDR1 ENHRY and CDR2 SYGVKD. Losses at the gene ends were 10 bases for V and 3 bases for J; bases not matched to a gene: 8. Here the CDR3 reads CATRTGGAGYEQYF. CDR3 coding DNA: TGTGCCACCCGGACAGGGGGCGCGGGCTACGAGCAGTACTTC.

This clone turned up a few times. The CDR3 spells CATSREAGGTDTQYF. The CDR3 DNA follows: TGTGCCACCAGCAGAGAAGCGGGAGGGACAGATACGCAGTATTTT. This chain links TRBV15 with TRBJ2-3; TRBD2 aligns across 10 bases. Germline CDR1 LNHNV, CDR2 YYDKDF (reference sequence). J lost 3 bases, V lost 0 bases, and 0 bases had no gene match. The CDR3 is 15 amino acids.

The rearrangement links TRBV28 to TRBJ2-5, with 7 bases lining up with TRBD2. The end of the DNA aligns better with TRBJ2-7, so the J call may be wrong. Germline CDR1 and CDR2: MDHEN and SYDVKM. The CDR3 extends over 14 amino acids. The CDR3 DNA reads TGTGCCAGCAGTTCCTCTCGGGAGGCCTACGAGCAGTACTTC. Protein sequence: CASSSSREAYEQYF.

The J gene is TRBJ2-1, the V gene TRBV13; 8 positions match TRBD2. V trimming: 5 bases; J trimming: 1 base; junction bases outside the gene matches: 7. Germline values: CDR1 PRHDT, CDR2 FYEKMQ (reference sequence). The CDR3 is 16 residues long. The CDR3 sequence: CASSPGGASSYNEQFF. In DNA form, the CDR3 reads TGTGCCAGCAGCCCCGGGGGGGCTAGTTCCTACAATGAGCAGTTCTTC.

The chain couples TRBV27 to TRBJ1-5; the D is unclear. The CDR3 is made up of 16 amino acids. Trimming removed 0 bases at V and 2 bases at J, with 11 bases between. Germline V gives CDR1 MNHEY, CDR2 SMNVEV (reference sequence). The CDR3 sequence is CASSLSAGLGNQPQHF. The CDR3, as DNA: TGTGCCAGCAGTTTATCCGCGGGGTTGGGCAATCAGCCCCAGCATTTT.

The chain uses TRBV6-5 and TRBJ2-7; TRBD2 is a possible D gene (5 bases). V lost 3 bases and J lost 1, with 13 bases in between. CDR3 size: 15 residues. CDR1 MNHEY and CDR2 SVGAGI come from the germline V gene. Here the CDR3 DNA reads TGTGCCAGCAGTTATATGGAACCGGGGTCCTACGAGCAGTACTTC. Encoded protein: CASSYMEPGSYEQYF.

The rearrangement uses TRBV7-6 and TRBJ2-3; a weak D match, TRBD2 (6 bases). This CDR3 has 14 amino acids. The V end was cut by 5 bases, the J end by 3 bases, with 12 bases between. Germline V gene lookup returns CDR1 SGHVS and CDR2 FNYEAQ. The CDR3 nucleotides read TGTGCCAGCAGCCTCACGGGGGATACAGATACGCAGTATTTT. Its translation is CASSLTGDTDTQYF.